This TCR beta chain is from a study of Ad26.COV2.S vaccination and SARS-CoV-2 variants. Study summary: Ad26.COV2.S arm of COV1001 included the donor. Overall study results and limits: Placebo and vaccine recipients had non-spike TCR breadth that was similar.

Treatment described: around 19 received Ad26.COV2.S at low or high dose, single or two shots; roughly five received placebo; per-sample allocation not given. Collection of samples fell on day 63 after the first vaccine or placebo injection. Boston supplied an adult donor aged 18-55 years. Generated by immunoSEQ multiplex PCR, the TCRdb table keeps only in-frame clones and is missing some. The data hold 350,000 to 400,000 clones, with approximately 90% observed a single time. Points on this clone: Its antigen is currently unknown.

This specimen consisted of peripheral blood, obtained in a trial of Ad26.COV2.S vaccine versus placebo. This TCR derives from a person between 18 and 65 years old who received the Ad26.COV2.S COVID-19 vaccine or a placebo.

The chain's CDR3 is CASSLSVYGTGSYNEQFF. The CDR3 bases are TGTGCCAGCAGCTTATCGGTGTACGGGACAGGCTCCTACAATGAGCAGTTCTTC. The chain has TRBV11-2 and TRBJ2-1; 8 bases are a match to TRBD1. The CDR3 loop spans 18 amino acids. Germline CDR1 SGHAT, CDR2 FQNNGV. The V gene end was trimmed by 2 bases and the J gene end by 0 bases; junction bases not matched to a gene: 9.